Reported below is one T cell receptor beta chain. This entry is derived from a study of blood T cell repertoires in COVID-19. Turning to the study itself: The study drew acute and convalescent COVID-19 samples from the United States, Italy and Spain. Sample material is recorded as cDNA or gDNA derived from T cells, B-cell-depleted T cells, or PBMCs.

TCRdb keeps only in-frame clones here, not all; method: immunoSEQ multiplex PCR. The sample carries roughly 100,000 clones, about 79% recorded once. Germline CDR1 is SGHDT and CDR2 is YYEEEE. The CDR3 spans 12 residues. V was trimmed by 4 bases and J by 7 bases, leaving 11 bases between them. Sequenced: peripheral blood. The sequence was collected from a woman older than 75 with active or convalescent COVID-19. V is TRBV5-6 and J is TRBJ1-1; D remains ambiguous. The CDR3 sequence is CASSRTELEAFF. CDR3 nucleotides: TGTGCCAGCAGCCGAACCGAACTTGAAGCTTTCTTT.